This T cell receptor (beta chain) was identified in a study of cytomegalovirus exposure and HLA in healthy donors. Study results and limitations: Under in vitro conditions, a few CMV-associated chains were confirmed as specific for CMV antigens. CMV serostatus was the only immune exposure information that was available.

With 60 Vbeta and 13 Jbeta primers, the PCR was carried out. Assay used: immunoSEQ multiplex PCR; TCRdb lists only in-frame clones, some missing. Of roughly 190,000 clones listed, roughly 73% are singletons. This CDR3 spans 14 amino acids. The germline CDR1 and CDR2 sequences are MNHEY and SVGAGI. The V and J ends lost 3 bases and 3 bases respectively, with 11 bases between them. Note on this clone: Its antigen is not identified.

Sequenced: PBMCs. This sequence joins TRBV6-5 and TRBJ1-2; no definite D call. This sequence originates from a woman in her twenties or thirties in good health and CMV-seropositive. The CDR3, as DNA: TGTGCCAGCAGTTATGGGGAGTGGGACTATGGCTACACCTTC. Its translation: CASSYGEWDYGYTF.